These 18 T cell receptor beta chains were sequenced from one sample in a study of T-cell reconstitution after alpha-beta-depleted transplantation in children. Preparation of the TCRbeta library used unique molecular identifiers. TCRdb re-called the PCR reads through MiXCR, storing one row per CDR3 protein. The sample has about 980,000 distinct CDR3 sequences; about 26% are singletons. Source: PBMCs, mostly from graft donor cells, taken 360 days after TCRalphabeta/CD19-depleted stem cell transplant. These receptors all come from a boy under three years old who had a stem cell transplant for SCID, so the T cells may come from the graft donor.

J is TRBJ2-3 and V is TRBV6-1; 8 bases map to TRBD1. Germline V gene data show CDR1 as MNHNS and CDR2 as SASEGT. J was trimmed by 8 bases and V by 5 bases; bases with no gene match: 9. This CDR3 spans 14 amino acids. This CDR3 is CASSRTGRGGTQYF. Written as DNA, the CDR3 is TGTGCCAGCAGTAGGACAGGGAGAGGAGGTACGCAGTATTTT.

The chain recombines TRBV6-2 or TRBV6-3 with TRBJ1-2; 8 bases fit TRBD1. The junction had 9 bases not matched to a gene; V was cut back by 0 bases and J by 6 bases. The CDR3 spans 16 residues. In germline, CDR1 is MNHEY, CDR2 SVGEGT. CDR3 region: CASSYSATGVIHGYTF. The CDR3 DNA sequence: TGTGCCAGCAGTTACTCAGCGACAGGGGTTATCCATGGCTACACCTTC.

There are a few counts of this clonotype. The V and J genes are TRBV4-3 and TRBJ2-1, with 9 bases aligning to TRBD2. V shed 0 bases and J 9 bases; nucleotides not matched to a gene: 9. The CDR3 spans 16 residues. The V gene's germline CDR1 is LGHNA and CDR2 YSLEER. CDR3 nucleotides: TGCGCCAGCAGCCAAGACTGGCGGGGGGGCCTTATTGAGCAGTTCTTC. Its translation is CASSQDWRGGLIEQFF.

The CDR3 reads CASSPRLGGAGGKTYEQYF. CDR3 DNA: TGTGCCAGCTCACCCAGGTTAGGAGGCGCAGGGGGTAAAACCTACGAGCAGTACTTC. The rearrangement joins TRBV18 to TRBJ2-7; 7 nucleotides agree with TRBD1. J gave up 2 bases and V 3 bases, and 19 bases lay outside the gene matches. In germline, CDR1 is KGHSH, CDR2 LQKENI. This CDR3 contains 19 residues.

CDR3 loop: CASRSDWLAGAHSYNEQFF. CDR3 DNA sequence: TGTGCCAGCAGGTCTGACTGGCTAGCGGGGGCCCACTCCTACAATGAGCAGTTCTTC. This sequence joins TRBV12-3 or TRBV12-4 and TRBJ2-1; 10 positions match TRBD2. J lost 0 bases, V lost 6 bases, and 14 bases had no gene match. CDR3 length equals 19 residues.

The chain employs TRBV7-8 and TRBJ2-1; D possibly matches TRBD1 or TRBD2 (6 bases each). Trimming left V 7 bases short and J 2 bases short, with 18 bases between. Germline V gives CDR1 SGHVS, CDR2 FQNEAQ. The CDR3 length is 16 residues. The CDR3 region is CASTNPRGVTYNEQFF. Written as DNA, the CDR3 is TGTGCCAGCACCAACCCGAGGGGGGTGACCTACAATGAGCAGTTCTTC. Based on the CDR3 plus reference TRBV7-8 and TRBJ2-1, the full variable domain is GAGVSQSPRYKVAKRGQDVALRCDPISGHVSLFWYQQALGQGPEFLTYFQNEAQLDKSGLPSDRFFAERPEGSVSTLKIQRTQQEDSAVYLCASTNPRGVTYNEQFFGPGTRLTVL.

The DNA of the CDR3 is TGTGCCAGCAGCCCCCGGTTATTAGCGGGGGCCAATGAGCAGTTCTTC. This translates into CASSPRLLAGANEQFF. The rearrangement uses TRBV12-3 or TRBV12-4 and TRBJ2-1; 9 nucleotides agree with TRBD2. Unmatched junction bases numbered 12, after V lost 6 bases and J lost 6 bases. The CDR3 sequence is 16 residues long.

Comments on this clonotype: One end of the junction varies from germline; a read error may be responsible. CDR3 amino acids: CCARVLGGPLLAKNIQYF. As DNA, the CDR3 is TGCTGTGCTAGGGTACTAGGGGGACCCCTTCTAGCCAAAAACATTCAGTACTTC. The chain carries TRBV20-1 and TRBJ2-4; perhaps TRBD1 as D (6 bases). This CDR3 spans 18 amino acids. Germline V CDR1 and CDR2: DFQATT, SNEGSKA (reference sequence).

The chain couples TRBV12-3 or TRBV12-4 to TRBJ2-3; tentatively, D is TRBD1 (6 bases). The V and J ends lost 8 bases and 0 bases respectively, with 12 bases between them. This CDR3 comprises 14 residues. CDR3 bases: TGTGCCAGCGGCCCGGGACACAGCACAGATACGCAGTATTTT. It is translated as CASGPGHSTDTQYF.

This chain uses TRBV2 with TRBJ2-2; the match to TRBD2 covers 9 bases. Losses at the gene ends were 9 bases for V and 5 bases for J; bases not matched to a gene: 16. Per germline, CDR1 SNHLY and CDR2 FYNNEI. This CDR3 region has 17 residues. The CDR3 reads CARALERGATGTGELFF. The DNA of the CDR3 is TGTGCCAGGGCCCTCGAGCGGGGGGCTACGGGTACCGGGGAGCTGTTTTTT.

This clonotype turned up a few times. The chain links TRBV4-3 to TRBJ1-5; 9 bases fit TRBD1. The CDR3 covers 16 residues. Losses at the gene ends were 4 bases for V and 2 bases for J; bases not matched to a gene: 6. CDR1 and CDR2 from the germline V gene are LGHNA and YSLEER. CDR3 loop: CASSPGTGRGNQPQHF. The CDR3 nucleotides are TGCGCCAGCAGCCCCGGGACAGGGCGCGGCAATCAGCCCCAGCATTTT.

The chain has TRBV10-2 and TRBJ2-1, with 12 bases fitting TRBD2. V gave up 2 bases and J gave up 6 bases; unmatched junction bases: 14. Germline values: CDR1 WSHSY, CDR2 SAAADI. The CDR3 length is 19 residues. In DNA, the CDR3 is TGCGCCAGCAGTGAGGCAGGTGGGCTAGCGGGGGGGCCGGGCAATGAGCAGTTCTTC. This gives the protein CASSEAGGLAGGPGNEQFF.

The gene calls are TRBV7-9 and TRBJ2-1; 9 bases match TRBD2. This CDR3 contains 16 residues. CDR1 is SEHNR, CDR2 FQNEAQ, per germline (reference sequence). The V and J ends lost 5 bases and 2 bases, in that order; junction bases with no gene match: 7. For the CDR3, the DNA is TGTGCCAGCAGCCCTGAGGCGGGGGGGCCCTACAATGAGCAGTTCTTC. It specifies CASSPEAGGPYNEQFF. Variable domain in full (rest from reference TRBV7-9 and TRBJ2-1): DTGVSQNPRHKITKRGQNVTFRCDPISEHNRLYWYRQTLGQGPEFLTYFQNEAQLEKSRLLSDRFSAERPKGSFSTLEIQRTEQGDSAMYLCASSPEAGGPYNEQFFGPGTRLTVL.

V is TRBV20-1 and J is TRBJ2-1, with 8 bases identical to TRBD2. Germline values: CDR1 DFQATT, CDR2 SNEGSKA (reference sequence). J was trimmed by 6 bases and V by 4 bases; bases with no gene match: 8. The CDR3 length is 14 residues. CDR3: CSANPGGARNEQFF. The CDR3 region has the DNA TGCAGTGCTAATCCGGGGGGGGCCCGCAATGAGCAGTTCTTC.

The rearrangement joins TRBV10-3 to TRBJ2-1; TRBD2 matches 7 bases. Trimming took 0 bases from V and 0 from J; bases not matched to a gene: 2. Germline CDR1 ENHRY, CDR2 SYGVKD. The CDR3 consists of 16 residues. The DNA for the CDR3 is TGTGCCATCAGTGAGTCGGGGGGGGACTCCTACAATGAGCAGTTCTTC. It specifies CAISESGGDSYNEQFF.

The sample holds many counts of this clonotype. The gene calls are TRBV4-3 and TRBJ2-5, with 10 bases matching TRBD2. Trimming removed 4 bases from V and 5 bases from J; junction bases left unmatched: 7. In germline, CDR1 is LGHNA, CDR2 YSLEER. The CDR3 length is 15 residues. The CDR3 DNA reads as TGCGCCAGCAGCCTCCGGACTAGCGGAGGGGAGACCCAGTACTTC. It yields the protein CASSLRTSGGETQYF.

This clonotype has only a few counts. This rearrangement joins TRBV20-1 to TRBJ2-2; no reliable D call. Germline V lookup: CDR1 DFQATT, CDR2 SNEGSKA (reference sequence). V lost 0 bases and J lost 5, with 13 bases in between. The CDR3 covers 15 residues. The CDR3 sequence is CSARDGTLLTGELFF. CDR3 DNA sequence: TGCAGTGCTAGAGACGGCACCCTCTTGACCGGGGAGCTGTTTTTT.

The CDR3: CASSLVGGRQPQHF. The CDR3 bases are TGTGCCAGCAGCTTAGTTGGGGGAAGGCAGCCCCAGCATTTT. The chain recombines TRBV7-8 with TRBJ1-5; possibly TRBD1 for D (5 bases). V lost 1 base, J lost 7 bases, and 11 bases lay in between. The germline V gene has CDR1 SGHVS and CDR2 FQNEAQ. The CDR3 is 14 amino acids.